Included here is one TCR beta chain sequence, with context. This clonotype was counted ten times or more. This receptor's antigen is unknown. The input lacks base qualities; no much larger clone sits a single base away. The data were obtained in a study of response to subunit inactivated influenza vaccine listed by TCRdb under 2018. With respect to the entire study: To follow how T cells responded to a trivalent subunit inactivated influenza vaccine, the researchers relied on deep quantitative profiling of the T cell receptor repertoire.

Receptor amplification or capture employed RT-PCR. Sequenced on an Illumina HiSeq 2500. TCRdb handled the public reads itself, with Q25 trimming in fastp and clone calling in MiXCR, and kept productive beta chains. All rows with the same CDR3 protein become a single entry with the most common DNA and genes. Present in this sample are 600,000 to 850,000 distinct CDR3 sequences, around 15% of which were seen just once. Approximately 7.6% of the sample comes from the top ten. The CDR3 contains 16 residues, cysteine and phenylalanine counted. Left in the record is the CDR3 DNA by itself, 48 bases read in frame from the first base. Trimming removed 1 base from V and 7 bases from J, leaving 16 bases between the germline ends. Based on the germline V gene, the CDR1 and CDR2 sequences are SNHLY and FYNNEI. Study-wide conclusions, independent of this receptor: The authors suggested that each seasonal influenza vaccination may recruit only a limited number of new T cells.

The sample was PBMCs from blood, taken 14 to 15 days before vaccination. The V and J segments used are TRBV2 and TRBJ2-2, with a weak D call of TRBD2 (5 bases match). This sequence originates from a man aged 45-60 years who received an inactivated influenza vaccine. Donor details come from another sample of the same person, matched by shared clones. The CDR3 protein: CASSEEADSFFGELFF. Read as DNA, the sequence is TGTGCCAGCAGTGAAGAGGCGGACTCCTTTTTCGGGGAGCTGTTTTTT.